This T cell receptor beta chain was profiled in a study of T cell changes during pregnancy in multiple sclerosis. Data came from immunoSEQ multiplex PCR; TCRdb stores just in-frame clones and leaves some out. The sample holds fewer than 140,000 clones; 75% to 95% are singletons and the top ten take over 1.5%. This clone was seen a single time. There are 14 residues in the CDR3. CDR1 and CDR2 from the germline V gene are LNHDA and SQIVND (reference sequence). J gave up 4 bases and V 2 bases, and 2 bases lay outside the gene matches. This chain links TRBV19 with TRBJ2-7; TRBD2 aligns across 10 bases. The sample consisted of peripheral blood, taken before pregnancy. The TCR comes from a female donor with multiple sclerosis, enrolled in a pregnancy study. CDR3 in DNA: TGTGCCAGTAGTATAAATAGCGGGAGGTACGAGCAGTACTTC. Its protein is CASSINSGRYEQYF.